One and the same sample provided the 27 T cell receptor beta chains below, sequenced in a study of cytomegalovirus exposure and HLA in healthy donors. The PCR made use of 60 Vbeta and 13 Jbeta primers. Repertoires were generated with immunoSEQ multiplex PCR, while TCRdb's copy carries only in-frame clones and drops some. The table includes around 130,000 clones, roughly 74% detected once. Input material: PBMCs. The source is a man in his forties in good health and CMV-seropositive.

J is TRBJ2-5 and V is TRBV5-1; D might be TRBD1 (5 bases). CDR3 size: 14 residues. Germline CDR1 SGHRS, CDR2 YFSETQ. The germline V and J ends were trimmed by 4 bases and 5 bases, with 15 bases remaining between them. The CDR3 protein is CASSPTRAIETQYF. CDR3 in DNA: TGCGCCAGCAGCCCGACCAGGGCTATTGAGACCCAGTACTTC.

This clone has just one count. J is TRBJ2-3 and V is TRBV28, with D possibly being TRBD2 (5 bases). Germline V gives CDR1 MDHEN, CDR2 SYDVKM. V lost 7 bases to trimming and J lost 0 bases, with 11 bases between them. This CDR3 is built from 14 residues. The CDR3 sequence is CASMVTGSTDTQYF. CDR3 DNA: TGTGCCAGCATGGTGACGGGGAGCACAGATACGCAGTATTTT.

This clone was detected once. This sequence joins TRBV9 and TRBJ2-7; 9 bases map to TRBD1. This CDR3 is 15 amino acids long. Trimming at V came to 3 bases and at J to 3 bases, leaving 7 bases not matched to a gene. The V gene's germline CDR1 is SGDLS and CDR2 YYNGEE. CDR3 region: CASSEGGTGIYEQYF. CDR3 bases: TGTGCCAGCAGCGAGGGAGGGACAGGGATCTACGAGCAGTACTTC.

This clone was observed a handful of times. The J gene is TRBJ1-4, the V gene TRBV5-1; weak D call: TRBD1 (5 bases). The germline CDR1 and CDR2 sequences are SGHRS and YFSETQ. The V and J ends lost 0 bases and 5 bases respectively, with 8 bases between them. This CDR3 is 14 amino acids long. The chain's CDR3 is CASSLETVNEKLFF. CDR3 coding DNA: TGCGCCAGCAGCTTGGAGACAGTCAATGAAAAACTGTTTTTT. Full variable domain (rest looked up from reference TRBV5-1 and TRBJ1-4): KAGVTQTPRYLIKTRGQQVTLSCSPISGHRSVSWYQQTPGQGLQFLFEYFSETQRNKGNFPGRFSGRQFSNSRSEMNVSTLELGDSALYLCASSLETVNEKLFFGSGTQLSVL.

This clone was found a few times. The J gene is TRBJ1-4, the V gene TRBV19; D unresolved. V lost 2 bases to trimming and J lost 7 bases, with 11 bases between them. The CDR3 is made up of 14 amino acids. In germline, CDR1 is LNHDA, CDR2 SQIVND (reference sequence). CDR3 region: CASSIQGSPEKLFF. CDR3 nucleotide sequence: TGTGCCAGTAGTATACAAGGGAGTCCTGAAAAACTGTTTTTT.

This clone was detected only a few times. The chain's CDR3 is CASSDEGVRETQYF. DNA of the CDR3: TGCGCCAGCAGTGACGAGGGAGTTCGAGAGACCCAGTACTTC. This rearrangement joins TRBV10-1 to TRBJ2-5; TRBD2 might be the D (5 bases). The V end was cut by 3 bases, the J end by 4 bases, with 12 bases between. The CDR3 contains 14 residues. CDR1 is WNHNN, CDR2 SYGVQD, per germline (reference sequence).

This clone was detected only a few times. The chain uses TRBV10-3 and TRBJ1-3; the D gene is possibly TRBD1 (5 bases). The ends were cut back, 3 bases at V and 3 bases at J, with 6 bases in the middle. CDR1 and CDR2 (germline): ENHRY, SYGVKD. This CDR3 has 13 residues. The CDR3: CAISDRDGNTIYF. As DNA, the CDR3 is TGTGCCATCAGTGACAGGGATGGAAACACCATATATTTT.

This chain connects TRBV19 to TRBJ2-5; 12 nucleotides align to TRBD1. J lost 5 bases, V lost 3 bases, and 7 bases had no gene match. Germline V lookup: CDR1 LNHDA, CDR2 SQIVND (reference sequence). The CDR3 covers 16 residues. In DNA, the CDR3 is TGTGCCAGTAGTATCACCGGGACAGGGGGCAGGGAGACCCAGTACTTC. Residues: CASSITGTGGRETQYF.

The J gene is TRBJ1-5, the V gene TRBV6-5; D is unresolved. Per germline, CDR1 MNHEY and CDR2 SVGAGI. The CDR3 is made up of 15 amino acids. The ends were cut back, 6 bases at V and 0 bases at J, with 12 bases in the middle. The CDR3 bases are TGTGCCAGCAGCTGGACTGAGGATAGCAATCAGCCCCAGCATTTT. Residues: CASSWTEDSNQPQHF.

V and J are TRBV4-2 and TRBJ1-5, with D perhaps TRBD1 (5 bases). The germline V and J ends were trimmed by 1 base and 6 bases, with 10 bases remaining between them. CDR3 length: 14 amino acids. Looked up from germline, CDR1 is LGHNA and CDR2 is YNFKEQ. In DNA, the CDR3 is TGTGCCAGCAGCCAAGGCAGGGATGGTCAGCCCCAGCATTTT. Protein sequence: CASSQGRDGQPQHF.

The genes are TRBV6-6 and TRBJ1-3; D may be TRBD1 (5 bases). Trimming removed 7 bases from V and 15 bases from J, with 16 bases in between. CDR1 and CDR2 from the germline V gene are MNHNY and SVGAGI (reference sequence). The CDR3 has 11 residues. The CDR3 region has the DNA TGTGCCAGCACAAATCAGGGCAGTTCATATTTT. It encodes CASTNQGSSYF.

This chain joins TRBV19 and TRBJ2-5, with D possibly being TRBD1 (6 bases). Trimming took off 5 bases at V and 2 bases at J, with 9 bases between the two ends. There are 13 residues in the CDR3. Germline loops: CDR1 LNHDA, CDR2 SQIVND (reference sequence). CDR3 region: CASSSQGQETQYF. In DNA form, the CDR3 reads TGTGCCAGTAGTTCCCAGGGGCAAGAGACCCAGTACTTC.

Concerning this clone itself: A read error may account for a junction end that differs from germline. The CDR3 here is CVSSEQGNYGYTF. Written as DNA, the CDR3 is TGTGTCAGCAGTGAACAGGGAAACTATGGCTACACCTTC. The chain joins TRBV6-1 to TRBJ1-2; the D gene is possibly TRBD1 (6 bases). Germline V lookup: CDR1 MNHNS, CDR2 SASEGT. This CDR3 has 13 residues.

The genes are TRBV4-1 and TRBJ1-1; no definite D call. Germline assignment: CDR1 MGHRA and CDR2 YSYEKL. Trimming removed 4 bases at V and 1 base at J, with 10 bases between. CDR3 length: 14 residues. CDR3 nucleotides: TGCGCCAGCAGCCGTTACTCCCAGAACACTGAAGCTTTCTTT. Translation gives CASSRYSQNTEAFF.

The V call is TRBV19, the J call TRBJ2-4; possibly TRBD1 for D (6 bases). V lost 4 bases, J lost 1 base, and 20 bases lay in between. From germline, CDR1 is LNHDA and CDR2 SQIVND (reference sequence). The CDR3 totals 18 residues. The CDR3 DNA follows: TGTGCCAGTAGTACGACTCCTACAGGGCTTGGGGCCAAAAACATTCAGTACTTC. Protein: CASSTTPTGLGAKNIQYF.

J is TRBJ2-5 and V is TRBV7-8; TRBD1 matches 8 bases. V gave up 4 bases and J gave up 4 bases; unmatched junction bases: 8. There are 15 residues in the CDR3. Looked up from germline, CDR1 is SGHVS and CDR2 is FQNEAQ. CDR3 sequence reads: CASSSRTGLGETQYF. CDR3 bases: TGTGCCAGCAGCTCCCGGACAGGGCTAGGAGAGACCCAGTACTTC. Complete variable domain (other parts from reference TRBV7-8 and TRBJ2-5): GAGVSQSPRYKVAKRGQDVALRCDPISGHVSLFWYQQALGQGPEFLTYFQNEAQLDKSGLPSDRFFAERPEGSVSTLKIQRTQQEDSAVYLCASSSRTGLGETQYFGPGTRLLVL.

V gene TRBV9 combines with J gene TRBJ1-3, with TRBD1 as a possible D gene (5 bases). Germline CDR1 SGDLS, CDR2 YYNGEE. Trimming removed 0 bases at V and 0 bases at J, with 13 bases between. The CDR3 spans 17 residues. For the CDR3, the DNA is TGTGCCAGCAGCGTAGGAGACAGTCTCCTCTCTGGAAACACCATATATTTT. Translated, it gives CASSVGDSLLSGNTIYF. Drawing the rest from reference TRBV9 and TRBJ1-3, the complete variable domain is DSGVTQTPKHLITATGQRVTLRCSPRSGDLSVYWYQQSLDQGLQFLIQYYNGEERAKGNILERFSAQQFPDLHSELNLSSLELGDSALYFCASSVGDSLLSGNTIYFGEGSWLTVV.

V gene TRBV18 combines with J gene TRBJ1-3; D call uncertain. The CDR3 extends over 15 amino acids. Per germline, CDR1 KGHSH and CDR2 LQKENI. Trimming shortened V by 5 bases and J by 0 bases, and 11 bases separated the two germline ends. Written as DNA, the CDR3 is TGTGCCAGCTCAAGACGGGAGATCTCTGGAAACACCATATATTTT. Translated: CASSRREISGNTIYF.

In this sample, this clone turned up a few times. V is TRBV11-2 and J is TRBJ1-5; D might be TRBD1 (5 bases). The length of the CDR3 is 14 residues. V was trimmed by 4 bases and J by 4 bases, leaving 11 bases between them. The germline V gene encodes CDR1 SGHAT and CDR2 FQNNGV. The CDR3 sequence: CASSSAGGNQPQHF. The CDR3 DNA follows: TGTGCCAGCAGCTCGGCGGGGGGGAATCAGCCCCAGCATTTT.

This chain uses TRBV14 with TRBJ2-2, with a tentative D call TRBD2 (6 bases). The CDR3 is made up of 17 amino acids. Germline CDR1 reads SGHDN; CDR2 reads FVKESK. Trimming left V 4 bases short and J 5 bases short, with 20 bases between. CDR3 region: CASSPNEVRGLTGELFF. The CDR3 nucleotides are TGTGCCAGCAGCCCCAATGAGGTGCGGGGCCTAACCGGGGAGCTGTTTTTT.

V usage is TRBV28 and J usage is TRBJ1-3; D may be TRBD1 (6 bases). The germline V gene encodes CDR1 MDHEN and CDR2 SYDVKM. V was clipped by 5 bases and J by 9 bases, with 17 bases between them. There are 14 residues in the CDR3. This CDR3 is CASSLSGTFGTIYF. As DNA, the CDR3 is TGTGCCAGCAGTCTATCCGGGACATTCGGCACCATATATTTT.

The chain is built from TRBV5-4 and TRBJ1-1; no firm D call. V lost 1 base and J 5 bases, leaving 6 bases between the germline ends. In germline, CDR1 is SGHNT, CDR2 YYREEE (reference sequence). CDR3 size: 12 residues. CDR3 coding DNA: TGTGCCAGCAGCTTGAGAGGAACTGAAGCTTTCTTT. It yields the protein CASSLRGTEAFF.

This sequence joins TRBV15 and TRBJ2-3; a possible D gene is TRBD1 (5 bases). Germline V gene data show CDR1 as LNHNV and CDR2 as YYDKDF (reference sequence). This CDR3 comprises 16 residues. Trimming left V 1 base short and J 8 bases short, with 19 bases between. CDR3 nucleotides: TGTGCCACCAGCAGAGGCGGTTCTGGGGTAGGGGCTACGCAGTATTTT. It codes for CATSRGGSGVGATQYF.

The chain links TRBV5-6 to TRBJ1-2; the match to TRBD1 covers 7 bases. This CDR3 is built from 15 residues. After removal of 0 bases from V and 4 bases from J, the junction contained 6 bases not matched to a gene. Per the germline V gene, CDR1 is SGHDT and CDR2 is YYEEEE. This chain's CDR3 is CASSLDRGSLYGYTF. CDR3 bases: TGTGCCAGCAGCTTGGACAGGGGATCCCTCTATGGCTACACCTTC. The full variable domain, its missing parts supplied by reference TRBV5-6 and TRBJ1-2, is DAGVTQSPTHLIKTRGQQVTLRCSPKSGHDTVSWYQQALGQGPQFIFQYYEEEERQRGNFPDRFSGHQFPNYSSELNVNALLLGDSALYLCASSLDRGSLYGYTFGSGTRLTVV.

V gene TRBV16 combines with J gene TRBJ2-5; 11 bases agree with TRBD1. Germline CDR1 reads KGHSY; CDR2 reads FQNENV. V shed 0 bases and J 5 bases; nucleotides not matched to a gene: 11. The length of the CDR3 is 18 residues. The CDR3, as DNA: TGTGCCAGCAGCCAATCTCCGACCGGGGGACAGGGGGTCGAGACCCAGTACTTC. Amino acids: CASSQSPTGGQGVETQYF.

The chain recombines TRBV27 with TRBJ2-5; maybe TRBD2 (5 bases). Gene TRBJ2-7 matches the end of the DNA better, so the J call may be wrong. The CDR3 is made up of 13 amino acids. Per the germline V gene, CDR1 is MNHEY and CDR2 is SMNVEV (reference sequence). For the CDR3, the DNA is TGTGCCAGCAGTTTGCGGCGGGCCTACGAGCAGTACTTC. Residues: CASSLRRAYEQYF.

The chain couples TRBV5-4 to TRBJ2-5; 10 nucleotides line up with TRBD2. Germline CDR1 is SGHNT and CDR2 is YYREEE (reference sequence). The V and J ends lost 2 bases and 5 bases, in that order; junction bases with no gene match: 6. This CDR3 comprises 15 residues. The DNA of the CDR3 is TGTGCCAGCAGCTTAATAGCGGGAGGCGGGGAGACCCAGTACTTC. Protein product: CASSLIAGGGETQYF.